This is a list of T cell receptor beta chains from one sample in a study of cytomegalovirus exposure and HLA in healthy donors. Sequencing used immunoSEQ multiplex PCR; TCRdb keeps in-frame clones, though not all of them. The sample consists of approximately 140,000 clones, about 80% of them appearing once. The sample was PBMCs. The receptors originated from a man aged 18-30 years in good health and CMV-seronegative. Each CDR3 is given with its conserved first and last residue. Fields, in order: J gene, V gene, D gene, clone size, CDR3 DNA, CDR3 protein. A D gene is named only where the DNA matches it firmly. Size values are once, few and many counts, or a class for expanded clones, and some rows have none.

>TRBJ1-1|TRBV14|TRBD1|-
TGTGCCAGCAGCTCCTGGACAGGGGCAGGGAAAACTGAAGCTTTCTTT
CASSSWTGAGKTEAFF
>TRBJ2-7|TRBV5-1|TRBD2|-
TGCGCCAGCAGCTTGGAGGCTAGCGGCTCCTACGAGCAGTACTTC
CASSLEASGSYEQYF
>TRBJ2-6|TRBV2|-|-
TGTGCCAGCAGTGGAGGGGGAGCCGGGGCCAACGTCCTGACTTTC
CASSGGGAGANVLTF
>TRBJ1-5|TRBV2|-|-
TGTGCCAGCAGTGACAACAATCAGCCCCAGCATTTT
CASSDNNQPQHF
>TRBJ2-2|TRBV5-1|-|few
TGCGCCAGCAGCTCTGATCTTGCAGGGGCCGGGGAGCTGTTTTTT
CASSSDLAGAGELFF
>TRBJ2-7|TRBV29-1|-|-
TGCAGCGTTGAAAGTGTCGGGACAACGTACGAGCAGTACTTC
CSVESVGTTYEQYF
>TRBJ1-1|TRBV6-5|-|-
TGTGCCAGTGTCTTTAACACTGAAGCTTTCTTT
CASVFNTEAFF
>TRBJ2-7|TRBV6-5|TRBD2|-
TGTGCCAGCAGCTCCCCAGCGGGAGGGCCCTACGAGCAGTACTTC
CASSSPAGGPYEQYF
>TRBJ2-7|TRBV5-1|TRBD2|once
TGCGCCAGCAGCTTGGGGCTTCCCGGGACTAGCGGAAATTACGAGCAGTACTTC
CASSLGLPGTSGNYEQYF
>TRBJ2-1|TRBV27|-|once
TGTGCCAGCAGTTTAAACGCGGGCCGGAGGTATGAGCAGTTCTTC
CASSLNAGRRYEQFF
>TRBJ1-2|TRBV28|TRBD1|-
TGTGCCAGCAGTTCCGGGACAGTCGTTGGCTACACCTTC
CASSSGTVVGYTF
>TRBJ2-7|TRBV30|-|few
TGTGCCTGGACCGATACGGGACACCTATACGAGCAGTACTTC
CAWTDTGHLYEQYF
>TRBJ2-5|TRBV11-3|TRBD1|-
TGTGCCAGCAGCACACTTAAACAGGGGGCCGGGGAGACCCAGTACTTC
CASSTLKQGAGETQYF
>TRBJ2-7|TRBV6-5|TRBD2|-
TGTGCCAGCGGGGGGGTAGGTTACGAGCAGTACTTC
CASGGVGYEQYF
>TRBJ1-4|TRBV5-1|-|-
TGCGCCAGCAGCTTGGTGGGCGAAAAACTGTTTTTT
CASSLVGEKLFF
>TRBJ2-3|TRBV19|TRBD2|-
TGTGCCAGTACCCAGCTAGCGGGAGGCAGCACAGATACGCAGTATTTT
CASTQLAGGSTDTQYF
>TRBJ2-7|TRBV19|-|-
TGTGCCAGTAGTGCAATCTTGGCCAGGCAGGGGGGAGCCGAGCAGTACTTC
CASSAILARQGGAEQYF
>TRBJ1-1|TRBV11-2|TRBD1|-
TGTGCCAGCAGTCCTAACGGACAGGGGGCAGGTGAAGCTTTCTTT
CASSPNGQGAGEAFF
>TRBJ1-4|TRBV5-1|-|-
TGCGCCAGCGGAACAGGCGGAAATGAAAAACTGTTTTTT
CASGTGGNEKLFF
>TRBJ1-4|TRBV6-1|-|-
TGTGCCAGCAGTGAGGCCTGGACAGATGAAAAACTGTTTTTT
CASSEAWTDEKLFF
>TRBJ2-1|TRBV29-1|TRBD1|few
TGCAGCGACTTGGGACAGGGGATCGGCAATGAGCAGTTCTTC
CSDLGQGIGNEQFF
>TRBJ1-5|TRBV2|TRBD1|few
TGTGCCAGCAGTGTTGGACAGGGTGGCAATCAGCCCCAGCATTTT
CASSVGQGGNQPQHF
>TRBJ1-5|TRBV19|-|once
TGTGCCAGTAGTATATCTACAGGGTACGTCCATCAGCCCCAGCATTTT
CASSISTGYVHQPQHF
>TRBJ1-2|TRBV10-3|-|-
TGTGCCATCAGTTTGACAGAGAACTATGGCTACACCTTC
CAISLTENYGYTF